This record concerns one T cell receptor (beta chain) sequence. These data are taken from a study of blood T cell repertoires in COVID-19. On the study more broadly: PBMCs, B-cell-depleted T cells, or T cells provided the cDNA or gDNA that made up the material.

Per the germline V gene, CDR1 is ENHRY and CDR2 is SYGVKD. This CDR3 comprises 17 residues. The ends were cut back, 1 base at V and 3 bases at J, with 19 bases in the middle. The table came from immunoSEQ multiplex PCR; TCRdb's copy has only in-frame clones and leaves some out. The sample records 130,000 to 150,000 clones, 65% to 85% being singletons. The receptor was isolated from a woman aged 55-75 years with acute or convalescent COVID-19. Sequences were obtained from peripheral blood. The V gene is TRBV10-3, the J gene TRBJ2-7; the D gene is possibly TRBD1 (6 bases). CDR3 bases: TGTGCCATCAGTGAGTTTTTATCTACCGGGACAAACTACGAGCAGTACTTC. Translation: CAISEFLSTGTNYEQYF.